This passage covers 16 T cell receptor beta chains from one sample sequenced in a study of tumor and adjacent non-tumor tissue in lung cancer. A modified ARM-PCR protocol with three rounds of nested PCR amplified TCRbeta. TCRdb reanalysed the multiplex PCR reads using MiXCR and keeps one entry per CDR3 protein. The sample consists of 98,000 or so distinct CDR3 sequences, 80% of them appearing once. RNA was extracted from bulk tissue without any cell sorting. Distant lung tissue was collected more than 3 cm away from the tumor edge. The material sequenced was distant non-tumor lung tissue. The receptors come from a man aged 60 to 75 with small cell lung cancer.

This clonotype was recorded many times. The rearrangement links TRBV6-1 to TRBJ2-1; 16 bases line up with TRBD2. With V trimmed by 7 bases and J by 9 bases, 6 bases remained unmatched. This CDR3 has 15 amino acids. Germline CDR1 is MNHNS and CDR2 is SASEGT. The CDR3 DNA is TGTGCCAGCAAACCCGGGACTAGCGGGAGGGGTGAGCAGTTCTTC. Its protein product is CASKPGTSGRGEQFF.

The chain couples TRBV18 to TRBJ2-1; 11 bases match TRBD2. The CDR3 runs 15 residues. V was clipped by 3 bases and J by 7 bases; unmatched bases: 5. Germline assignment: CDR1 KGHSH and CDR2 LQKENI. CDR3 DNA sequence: TGTGCCAGCTCACCCCCGGGACTAGCGGAAAATGAGCAGTTCTTC. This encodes CASSPPGLAENEQFF.

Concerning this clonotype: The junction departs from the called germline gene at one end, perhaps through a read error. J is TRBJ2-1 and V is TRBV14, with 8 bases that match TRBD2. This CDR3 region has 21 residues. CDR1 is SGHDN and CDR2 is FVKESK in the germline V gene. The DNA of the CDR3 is TGTCCCAGCAGCCAAGATGCGGGGGGCAGGCGCGGCCAGAGCTCCTATAATGAGCAGTTCTTC. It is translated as CPSSQDAGGRRGQSSYNEQFF.

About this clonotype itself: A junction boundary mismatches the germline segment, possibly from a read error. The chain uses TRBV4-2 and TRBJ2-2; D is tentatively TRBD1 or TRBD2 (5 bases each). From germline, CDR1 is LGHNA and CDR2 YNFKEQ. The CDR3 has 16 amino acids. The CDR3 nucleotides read TGTGCCAGCATCCAAGATCTGAGGGCCAACACCAGGGAAATGTTTTTT. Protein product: CASIQDLRANTREMFF.

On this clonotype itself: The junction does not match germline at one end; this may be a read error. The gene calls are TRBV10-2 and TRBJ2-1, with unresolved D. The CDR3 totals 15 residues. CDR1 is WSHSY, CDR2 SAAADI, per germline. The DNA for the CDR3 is TGCGCCAGCAGTGTGTTAGGGCGATCCTCCAATGAGCAGTTCTTC. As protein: CASSVLGRSSNEQFF.

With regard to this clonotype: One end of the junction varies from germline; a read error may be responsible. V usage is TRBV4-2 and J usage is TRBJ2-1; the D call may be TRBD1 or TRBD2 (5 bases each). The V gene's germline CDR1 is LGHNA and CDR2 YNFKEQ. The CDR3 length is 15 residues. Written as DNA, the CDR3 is TGTGCCAGGAGCCGCCCGGGGCTAGGGGTGGATGAGCGGTTCTTC. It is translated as CARSRPGLGVDERFF.

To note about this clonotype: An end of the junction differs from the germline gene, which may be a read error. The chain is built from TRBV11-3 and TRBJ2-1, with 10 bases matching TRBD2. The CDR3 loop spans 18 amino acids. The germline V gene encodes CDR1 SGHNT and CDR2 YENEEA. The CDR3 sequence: CDSSLDGVGLAWGGEQFF. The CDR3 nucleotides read TGTGACAGCAGCTTAGATGGGGTGGGACTAGCGTGGGGAGGTGAGCAGTTCTTC.

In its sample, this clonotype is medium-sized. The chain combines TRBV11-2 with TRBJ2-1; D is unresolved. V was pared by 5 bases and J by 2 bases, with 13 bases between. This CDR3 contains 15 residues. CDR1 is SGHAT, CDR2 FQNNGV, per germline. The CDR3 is CASSLGPKAYNEQFF. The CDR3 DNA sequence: TGTGCCAGCAGCCTAGGACCAAAGGCCTACAATGAGCAGTTCTTC.

The CDR3: CSVRGGLAGSADTQYF. In nucleotides, the CDR3 is TGCAGCGTCCGAGGGGGACTAGCGGGATCAGCAGATACGCAGTATTTT. V and J are TRBV29-1 and TRBJ2-3; the match to TRBD2 covers 13 bases. Germline values: CDR1 SQVTM, CDR2 ANQGSEA. V lost 6 bases, J lost 4 bases, and 10 bases stayed unmatched. This CDR3 comprises 16 residues.

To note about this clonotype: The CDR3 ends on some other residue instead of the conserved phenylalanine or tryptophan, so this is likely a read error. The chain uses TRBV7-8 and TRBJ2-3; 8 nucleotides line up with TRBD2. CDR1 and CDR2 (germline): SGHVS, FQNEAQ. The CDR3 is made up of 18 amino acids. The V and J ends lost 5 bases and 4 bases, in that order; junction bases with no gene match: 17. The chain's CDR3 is CASSLRTNGRAGADTQYL. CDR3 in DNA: TGTGCCAGCAGCCTACGGACTAACGGGAGGGCCGGGGCAGATACGCAGTATTTA.

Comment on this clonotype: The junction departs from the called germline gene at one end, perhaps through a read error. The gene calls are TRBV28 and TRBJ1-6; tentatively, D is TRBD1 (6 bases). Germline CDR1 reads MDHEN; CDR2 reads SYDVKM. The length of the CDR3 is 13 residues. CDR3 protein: CASVGHNNSPVHF. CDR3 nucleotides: TGTGCCAGCGTGGGACATAATAATTCACCCGTCCACTTT.

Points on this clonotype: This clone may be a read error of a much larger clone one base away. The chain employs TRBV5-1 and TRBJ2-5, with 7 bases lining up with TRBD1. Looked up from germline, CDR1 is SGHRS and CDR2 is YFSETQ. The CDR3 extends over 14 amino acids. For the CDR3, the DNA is TGCGCCAGCAGCTCCTCAGGGGGTCAAGAGACCCGGTACTTC. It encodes CASSSSGGQETRYF.

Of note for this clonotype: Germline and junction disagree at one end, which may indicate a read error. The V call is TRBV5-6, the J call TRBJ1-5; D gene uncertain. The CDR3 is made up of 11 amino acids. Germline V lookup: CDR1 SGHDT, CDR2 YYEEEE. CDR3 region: CTSTTCQSQHF. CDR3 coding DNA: TGTACCAGCACCACCTGTCAGTCCCAGCATTTT.

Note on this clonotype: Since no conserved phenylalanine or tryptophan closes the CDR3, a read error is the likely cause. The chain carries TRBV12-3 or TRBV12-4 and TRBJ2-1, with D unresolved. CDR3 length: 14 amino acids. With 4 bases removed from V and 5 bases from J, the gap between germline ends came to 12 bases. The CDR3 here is CASSSATEHNEQFL. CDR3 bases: TGTGCCAGCAGTTCCGCTACAGAGCACAATGAGCAGTTCTTA.

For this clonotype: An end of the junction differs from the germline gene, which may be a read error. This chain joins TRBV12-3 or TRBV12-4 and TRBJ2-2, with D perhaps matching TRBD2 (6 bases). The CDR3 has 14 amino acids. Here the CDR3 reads CTSSPSEDTGELFF. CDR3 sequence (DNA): TGTACCAGCAGTCCTAGCGAGGACACCGGGGAGCTGTTTTTT.

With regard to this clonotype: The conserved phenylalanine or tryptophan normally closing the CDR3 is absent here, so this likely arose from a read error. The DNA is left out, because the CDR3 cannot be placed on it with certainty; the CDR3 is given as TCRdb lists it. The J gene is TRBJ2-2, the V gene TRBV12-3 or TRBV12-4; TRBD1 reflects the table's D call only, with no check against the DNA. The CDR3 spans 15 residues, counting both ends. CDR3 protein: CASSFYGTDTGELFS.